This entry lists 21 T cell receptor beta chains sequenced from one sample in a study of OX40 agonist ivuxolimab in advanced cancers. The repertoire was sequenced with immunoSEQ multiplex PCR; TCRdb's copy has only in-frame clones and lacks some. The sample contains roughly 26,000 clones, 88% of which appear only once. The sample consisted of CD4+ or CD8+ T cells sorted from blood, taken in a trial of the OX40 agonist ivuxolimab. The origin of the receptors is an adult with an advanced solid tumor such as melanoma, head and neck, liver or kidney cancer.

This chain connects TRBV10-3 to TRBJ1-1, with TRBD1 matching 11 bases. The germline V gene has CDR1 ENHRY and CDR2 SYGVKD. Losses at the gene ends were 6 bases for V and 1 base for J; bases not matched to a gene: 4. The length of the CDR3 is 15 residues. CDR3 loop: CAISRDRGANTEAFF. CDR3 bases: TGTGCCATCAGCCGGGACAGGGGGGCGAACACTGAAGCTTTCTTT.

This clone turned up a few times. The J gene is TRBJ2-7, the V gene TRBV7-6; 9 bases agree with TRBD1. The CDR3 contains 16 residues. CDR1 SGHVS and CDR2 FNYEAQ come from the germline V gene. The V gene end was trimmed by 0 bases and the J gene end by 2 bases; junction bases not matched to a gene: 5. This CDR3 is CASSLAGTGIAYEQYF. The CDR3 DNA is TGTGCCAGCAGCTTAGCCGGGACAGGGATTGCCTACGAGCAGTACTTC.

V is TRBV19 and J is TRBJ2-1, with 12 bases matching TRBD2. Germline loops: CDR1 LNHDA, CDR2 SQIVND (reference sequence). The CDR3 has 15 amino acids. V gave up 7 bases and J gave up 6 bases; unmatched junction bases: 7. The DNA of the CDR3 is TGTGCCAGTACCGGACTAGCGGGGATGGGCAATGAGCAGTTCTTC. Amino acid sequence: CASTGLAGMGNEQFF.

This clone showed up just once. The chain has TRBV27 and TRBJ2-3; D is perhaps TRBD1 (6 bases). The germline V and J ends were trimmed by 6 bases and 3 bases, with 10 bases remaining between them. CDR3 length equals 13 residues. CDR1 is MNHEY, CDR2 SMNVEV, per germline (reference sequence). The CDR3 bases are TGTGCCAGCAGGACAGGTGGAACAGATACGCAGTATTTT. This gives the protein CASRTGGTDTQYF.

The chain joins TRBV9 to TRBJ2-7, with D possibly being TRBD1 or TRBD2 (5 bases each). The CDR3 runs 14 residues. Germline CDR1 reads SGDLS; CDR2 reads YYNGEE. The V end lost 5 bases, the J end lost 2 bases, and 14 bases lay between the germline ends. The CDR3 protein is CASSARDLPYEQYF. Written as DNA, the CDR3 is TGTGCCAGCAGTGCTAGGGACCTACCCTACGAGCAGTACTTC.

This chain connects TRBV11-3 to TRBJ2-7, with D perhaps TRBD1 (5 bases). There are 14 residues in the CDR3. Germline V gene data show CDR1 as SGHNT and CDR2 as YENEEA. The ends were cut back, 5 bases at V and 3 bases at J, with 14 bases in the middle. DNA of the CDR3: TGTGCCAGCAGCACAGGACCCTTGAGCTACGAGCAGTACTTC. It codes for CASSTGPLSYEQYF.

This clone was detected only once. The chain couples TRBV9 to TRBJ2-7; D remains ambiguous. V lost 3 bases, J lost 3 bases, and 13 bases lay in between. The length of the CDR3 is 14 residues. Per germline, CDR1 SGDLS and CDR2 YYNGEE. The CDR3 DNA follows: TGTGCCAGCAGCGCCTCGGCCCACAGCTACGAGCAGTACTTC. It translates to CASSASAHSYEQYF.

This chain connects TRBV27 to TRBJ2-7; D may be TRBD1 or TRBD2 (5 bases each). This CDR3 has 14 amino acids. CDR1 is MNHEY and CDR2 is SMNVEV in the germline V gene (reference sequence). The germline V and J ends were trimmed by 5 bases and 2 bases, with 13 bases remaining between them. CDR3 bases: TGTGCCAGCAGTCCCTTGGGGACGACCTACGAGCAGTACTTC. Residues: CASSPLGTTYEQYF.

The chain couples TRBV12-5 to TRBJ2-3; tentatively, D is TRBD1 (6 bases). Germline-derived CDR1 and CDR2 are LGHNT and FRNRAP. The CDR3 runs to 18 residues. The V end was cut by 0 bases, the J end by 0 bases, with 16 bases between. Here the CDR3 reads CASGLVLGQGISTDTQYF. CDR3 in DNA: TGTGCTAGTGGTTTGGTACTTGGGCAGGGGATAAGCACAGATACGCAGTATTTT.

V is TRBV7-8 and J is TRBJ2-7; no definite D call. Trimming left V 3 bases short and J 4 bases short, with 28 bases between. Germline CDR1 and CDR2: SGHVS and FQNEAQ. The CDR3 contains 19 residues. The CDR3: CASSFYPRDAGRDIYEQYF. As DNA, the CDR3 is TGTGCCAGCAGCTTCTATCCAAGGGATGCAGGTAGAGATATTTACGAGCAGTACTTC.

The chain has TRBV7-8 and TRBJ2-1, with TRBD2 identical over 16 bases. After removal of 5 bases from V and 5 bases from J, the junction contained 6 bases not matched to a gene. This CDR3 region has 17 residues. Looked up from germline, CDR1 is SGHVS and CDR2 is FQNEAQ. The CDR3 DNA sequence: TGTGCCAGCAGCCCCGGGACTAGCGGGGGGGCTGACAATGAGCAGTTCTTC. Translated: CASSPGTSGGADNEQFF.

The rearrangement links TRBV7-2 to TRBJ2-3; 7 bases match TRBD2. Per germline, CDR1 SGHTA and CDR2 FQGNSA. The CDR3 is 16 residues long. Trimming at V came to 5 bases and at J to 2 bases, leaving 10 bases not matched to a gene. CDR3 coding DNA: TGTGCCAGCAGCCCCACAGCGGGGACGTACACAGATACGCAGTATTTT. It codes for CASSPTAGTYTDTQYF.

The V and J genes are TRBV5-4 and TRBJ2-7, with D perhaps matching TRBD1 or TRBD2 (8 bases each). The CDR3 has 19 residues. Germline loops: CDR1 SGHNT, CDR2 YYREEE (reference sequence). V was trimmed by 0 bases and J by 2 bases, leaving 24 bases between them. The CDR3 DNA sequence: TGTGCCAGCAGCTTGGCGGACAGGGCGCCAATAGCGGGACCCTACGAGCAGTACTTC. This codes for CASSLADRAPIAGPYEQYF.

The chain links TRBV28 to TRBJ2-7; 11 positions match TRBD2. V lost 5 bases and J lost 2; bases outside the gene matches: 11. CDR3 size: 17 residues. Germline CDR1 is MDHEN and CDR2 is SYDVKM. This chain's CDR3 is CASSPLAGEPLTYEQYF. In nucleotides, the CDR3 is TGTGCCAGCAGTCCACTAGCGGGGGAACCCCTAACCTACGAGCAGTACTTC. Based on the CDR3 plus reference TRBV28 and TRBJ2-7, the full variable domain is DVKVTQSSRYLVKRTGEKVFLECVQDMDHENMFWYRQDPGLGLRLIYFSYDVKMKEKGDIPEGYSVSREKKERFSLILESASTNQTSMYLCASSPLAGEPLTYEQYFGPGTRLTVT.

This clone was seen just once. The chain has TRBV6-5 and TRBJ2-5; 9 bases fit TRBD2. Unmatched junction bases numbered 9, after V lost 5 bases and J lost 5 bases. The CDR3 is made up of 15 amino acids. CDR1 and CDR2 (germline): MNHEY, SVGAGI. DNA of the CDR3: TGTGCCAGCAGTGTTGGCGGGGGGGCATGGGAGACCCAGTACTTC. Protein: CASSVGGGAWETQYF.

The V gene is TRBV7-9, the J gene TRBJ1-1; D is unresolved. Trimming took 6 bases from V and 7 from J, leaving 18 bases between them. Germline V CDR1 and CDR2: SEHNR, FQNEAQ (reference sequence). The length of the CDR3 is 14 residues. The chain's CDR3 is CASRLEGNTNEAFF. CDR3 DNA sequence: TGTGCCAGCAGGCTGGAGGGCAATACCAATGAAGCTTTCTTT.

V is TRBV7-9 and J is TRBJ1-4; D not resolved. The ends were cut back, 1 base at V and 4 bases at J, with 4 bases in the middle. The CDR3 totals 13 residues. Germline CDR1 is SEHNR and CDR2 is FQNEAQ (reference sequence). The CDR3 sequence: CASSLDNNEKLFF. The CDR3 region has the DNA TGTGCCAGCAGCTTAGATAATAATGAAAAACTGTTTTTT.

The chain combines TRBV4-2 with TRBJ2-3, with 10 bases identical to TRBD2. CDR1 is LGHNA and CDR2 is YNFKEQ in the germline V gene. V dropped 0 bases and J dropped 4; count of bases not matched to a gene: 1. This CDR3 contains 15 residues. The CDR3 DNA follows: TGTGCCAGCAGCCAAGAAGCGGGGGGGCCAGATACGCAGTATTTT. As protein: CASSQEAGGPDTQYF.

The rearrangement uses TRBV29-1 and TRBJ2-5; D is unresolved. Trimming removed 3 bases from V and 1 base from J, with 6 bases in between. The CDR3 consists of 12 residues. Germline lookup yields CDR1 SQVTM and CDR2 ANQGSEA. The CDR3 loop is CSVDDLQETQYF. The CDR3 coding sequence is TGCAGCGTTGATGACCTCCAAGAGACCCAGTACTTC.

This chain links TRBV5-1 with TRBJ1-2; D ambiguous. The CDR3 consists of 13 residues. The germline CDR1 and CDR2 sequences are SGHRS and YFSETQ. Trimming left V 0 bases short and J 6 bases short, with 9 bases between. CDR3 protein: CASSLEGMDGYTF. Here the CDR3 DNA reads TGCGCCAGCAGCTTGGAGGGAATGGATGGCTACACCTTC.

The chain employs TRBV7-2 and TRBJ1-1, with 9 bases lining up with TRBD1. Germline V gives CDR1 SGHTA, CDR2 FQGNSA. V shed 6 bases, J shed 7 bases, and the junction held 3 bases outside the gene matches. This CDR3 contains 12 residues. The CDR3: CASSRTGVEAFF. The CDR3, as DNA: TGTGCCAGCAGTCGGACAGGGGTTGAAGCTTTCTTT.